Shown below are 18 T cell receptor beta chains from a single sample sequenced in a study of Ad26.COV2.S vaccination and SARS-CoV-2 variants. Treatment of the sample: about 20 received Ad26.COV2.S at low or high dose, single or two shots; about 5 received placebo; per-sample allocation not given. Samples came from day 63 after the first vaccine or placebo injection. Profiling relied on immunoSEQ multiplex PCR, and the TCRdb table lists in-frame clones only, not all of them. Of some 290,000 clones listed, approximately 80% are singletons. This sample comprised peripheral blood, obtained in a trial of Ad26.COV2.S vaccine versus placebo. The origin of the receptors is a person between 18 and 59 years old who received the Ad26.COV2.S COVID-19 vaccine or a placebo.

The chain carries TRBV7-9 and TRBJ2-3; 10 nucleotides agree with TRBD2. The CDR3 extends over 15 amino acids. V was clipped by 5 bases and J by 6 bases; unmatched bases: 8. Germline V gene lookup returns CDR1 SEHNR and CDR2 FQNEAQ (reference sequence). The CDR3 spells CASSRSGGAADTQYF. In DNA, the CDR3 is TGTGCCAGCAGCAGAAGCGGGGGGGCCGCCGATACGCAGTATTTT.

The chain has TRBV6-5 and TRBJ1-4, with D hard to call. The germline V gene encodes CDR1 MNHEY and CDR2 SVGAGI. This CDR3 is built from 15 residues. Trimming took 5 bases from V and 1 from J, leaving 11 bases between them. CDR3 DNA: TGTGCCAGCAGTCCAGGCCTGGTAACTAATGAAAAACTGTTTTTT. It specifies CASSPGLVTNEKLFF.

This rearrangement joins TRBV6-1 to TRBJ2-2; D possibly corresponds to TRBD2 (5 bases). The length of the CDR3 is 16 residues. CDR1 and CDR2 from the germline V gene are MNHNS and SASEGT. V lost 2 bases, J lost 6 bases, and 16 bases lay in between. This chain's CDR3 is CASSESRVGSAGELFF. In nucleotides, the CDR3 is TGTGCCAGCAGTGAATCGAGGGTGGGGAGCGCCGGGGAGCTGTTTTTT.

The gene calls are TRBV5-1 and TRBJ1-2; 10 bases map to TRBD1. Per the germline V gene, CDR1 is SGHRS and CDR2 is YFSETQ. V lost 4 bases, J lost 6 bases, and 3 bases stayed unmatched. The length of the CDR3 is 13 residues. The CDR3 region has the DNA TGCGCCAGCAGCCAGGGGACAGGGGATGGCTACACCTTC. The encoded protein is CASSQGTGDGYTF.

The chain links TRBV9 to TRBJ1-4, with TRBD1 identical over 7 bases. The CDR3 runs to 15 residues. The germline V gene has CDR1 SGDLS and CDR2 YYNGEE. The J segment lost 4 bases and the V segment lost 4 bases, leaving 7 bases of the junction unmatched. In DNA form, the CDR3 reads TGTGCCAGCAGCACCTGGGACAGAGTTAATGAAAAACTGTTTTTT. This translates into CASSTWDRVNEKLFF.

This clone showed up just once. This chain's CDR3 is CASSLPPERAGGNHNEQFF. CDR3 in DNA: TGTGCCAGCAGTTTGCCTCCGGAAAGAGCGGGGGGCAACCACAATGAGCAGTTCTTC. The chain joins TRBV28 to TRBJ2-1; 9 bases match TRBD2. The CDR3 runs 19 residues. Germline trimming cut 3 bases from V and 5 bases from J; bases unmatched to any gene: 17. Per the germline V gene, CDR1 is MDHEN and CDR2 is SYDVKM.

The chain uses TRBV7-2 and TRBJ2-3; 8 positions agree with TRBD2. CDR3 size: 16 residues. Trimming removed 5 bases from V and 2 bases from J; junction bases left unmatched: 9. The germline V gene encodes CDR1 SGHTA and CDR2 FQGNSA. CDR3 loop: CASSTSFGGATDTQYF. CDR3 in DNA: TGTGCCAGCAGCACCTCTTTCGGGGGGGCCACAGATACGCAGTATTTT.

The CDR3 protein is CASRLSSSYNSPLHF. CDR3 sequence (DNA): TGCGCCAGCAGGTTGAGCAGCTCCTATAATTCACCCCTCCACTTT. V and J are TRBV5-1 and TRBJ1-6; D unclear. From germline, CDR1 is SGHRS and CDR2 YFSETQ. This CDR3 spans 15 amino acids. The germline V and J ends were trimmed by 5 bases and 0 bases, with 9 bases remaining between them.

V usage is TRBV24-1 and J usage is TRBJ2-1; 8 bases are a match to TRBD1. The germline CDR1 and CDR2 sequences are KGHDR and SFDVKD. The trim removed 2 bases at V and 4 bases at J, leaving 3 bases unmatched. This CDR3 comprises 15 residues. This chain's CDR3 is CATSDSWTGYNEQFF. In nucleotides, the CDR3 is TGTGCCACCAGTGATTCGTGGACAGGGTACAATGAGCAGTTCTTC.

The V gene is TRBV7-6, the J gene TRBJ2-5, with TRBD1 matching 8 bases. The CDR3 extends over 15 amino acids. V gave up 5 bases and J gave up 5 bases; unmatched junction bases: 10. The germline V gene has CDR1 SGHVS and CDR2 FNYEAQ. Here the CDR3 reads CASSRVPGGEETQYF. The CDR3 DNA is TGTGCCAGCAGCCGTGTCCCAGGGGGCGAGGAGACCCAGTACTTC.

The chain combines TRBV11-1 with TRBJ1-6; weak D call: TRBD1 (5 bases). Germline lookup yields CDR1 SGHAT and CDR2 FQDESV (reference sequence). The V end was cut by 5 bases, the J end by 7 bases, with 12 bases between. The CDR3 totals 14 residues. The CDR3 is CASSALTANSPLHF. In nucleotides, the CDR3 is TGTGCCAGCAGCGCCCTGACAGCCAATTCACCCCTCCACTTT.

DNA for the CDR3: TGTGCCAGCAGCCAAGATATATTGTCTCAAGAGACCCAGTACTTC. Protein product: CASSQDILSQETQYF. The chain recombines TRBV14 with TRBJ2-5; D gene unclear. V lost 0 bases and J 2 bases, leaving 10 bases between the germline ends. Germline V gene data show CDR1 as SGHDN and CDR2 as FVKESK. The CDR3 spans 15 residues.

This clone was counted once. The V gene is TRBV7-9, the J gene TRBJ1-1; possibly TRBD1 for D (5 bases). Germline V gene data show CDR1 as SEHNR and CDR2 as FQNEAQ (reference sequence). CDR3 size: 14 residues. Trimming left V 3 bases short and J 3 bases short, with 11 bases between. The CDR3 protein is CASSLGPRDTEAFF. Written as DNA, the CDR3 is TGTGCCAGCAGCTTGGGACCCCGGGACACTGAAGCTTTCTTT.

This chain links TRBV7-9 with TRBJ2-1; 11 nucleotides line up with TRBD2. V lost 4 bases to trimming and J lost 5 bases; unmatched junction nucleotides: 13. Germline values: CDR1 SEHNR, CDR2 FQNEAQ (reference sequence). This CDR3 has 18 amino acids. CDR3 sequence (DNA): TGTGCCAGCAGCTCATGGGCTAGCGGGGGGCCCTGGGACAATGAGCAGTTCTTC. Its protein is CASSSWASGGPWDNEQFF.

The gene calls are TRBV5-5 and TRBJ1-3; D gene unclear. V was pared by 0 bases and J by 4 bases, with 14 bases between. The CDR3 sequence is 16 residues long. The V gene's germline CDR1 is SGHKS and CDR2 YYEKEE (reference sequence). The CDR3 nucleotides are TGTGCCAGCAGCTTGGTCGGGGTCTACGCCGGAAACACCATATATTTT. Residues: CASSLVGVYAGNTIYF.

The rearrangement links TRBV6-6 to TRBJ1-1, with D unclear. CDR1 is MNHNY and CDR2 is SVGAGI in the germline V gene (reference sequence). The CDR3 consists of 14 residues. V shed 5 bases and J shed 5 bases, with 15 bases lying between them. CDR3 loop: CASSPGLFKTEAFF. The CDR3 DNA reads as TGTGCCAGCAGTCCGGGGTTATTTAAGACTGAAGCTTTCTTT.

This clone was picked up a small number of times. The chain's CDR3 is CASSRDRGQNIQYF. The DNA for the CDR3 is TGTGCCAGCAGCCGGGACAGGGGTCAAAACATTCAGTACTTC. V usage is TRBV11-2 and J usage is TRBJ2-4, with 10 bases matching TRBD1. The V and J ends lost 5 bases and 5 bases, in that order; junction bases with no gene match: 3. The CDR3 has 14 residues. Germline-derived CDR1 and CDR2 are SGHAT and FQNNGV.

V gene TRBV30 combines with J gene TRBJ2-7; 7 bases agree with TRBD2. V trimming: 2 bases; J trimming: 7 bases; junction bases outside the gene matches: 8. Per the germline V gene, CDR1 is GTSNPN and CDR2 is SVGIG (reference sequence). The CDR3 covers 13 residues. DNA for the CDR3: TGTGCCTGGAGTCCGCATTCAGCGGGAGAGCAGTACTTC. It specifies CAWSPHSAGEQYF. Based on the CDR3 plus reference TRBV30 and TRBJ2-7, the full variable domain is SQTIHQWPATLVQPVGSPLSLECTVEGTSNPNLYWYRQAAGRGLQLLFYSVGIGQISSEVPQNLSASRPQDRQFILSSKKLLLSDSGFYLCAWSPHSAGEQYFGPGTRLTVT.